The 11 T cell receptor beta chains below come from one sample, sequenced in a study of blood T cell repertoires in COVID-19. Here immunoSEQ multiplex PCR was the method, and the copy in TCRdb shows in-frame clones only, minus some. The sample gives about 240,000 clones, around four fifths of which show up once; around 12% is in the top ten. What was sequenced was peripheral blood. Receptor source: a woman aged 55-70 years with active or convalescent COVID-19.

J is TRBJ1-4 and V is TRBV6-6; perhaps TRBD1 as D (5 bases). From germline, CDR1 is MNHNY and CDR2 SVGAGI (reference sequence). CDR3 length: 15 residues. V was shortened by 2 bases and J by 8 bases, with 15 bases between the two germline ends. The CDR3 spells CASSYGRGGEEKLFF. DNA for the CDR3: TGTGCCAGCAGTTACGGGCGGGGGGGAGAGGAAAAACTGTTTTTT.

The rearrangement joins TRBV6-5 to TRBJ1-1; possibly TRBD1 for D (5 bases). The CDR3 consists of 15 residues. The germline V gene has CDR1 MNHEY and CDR2 SVGAGI. Deletions cut 0 bases from V and 1 base from J, with 9 bases between. This CDR3 is CASSYSPGGNTEAFF. In DNA form, the CDR3 reads TGTGCCAGCAGTTACTCCCCGGGGGGGAACACTGAAGCTTTCTTT.

V is TRBV12-2 and J is TRBJ1-1; the table's D call, TRBD1, was not checked against the DNA. TRBV12-2 is tagged as a pseudogene. The CDR3 runs to 18 residues. CDR3 in DNA: TGTGCAAGTCGCCCCACCGGGACAGGGAATTTCTTGAACACTGAAGCTTTCTTT. Its protein is CASRPTGTGNFLNTEAFF.

The chain employs TRBV19 and TRBJ1-4, with D possibly being TRBD1 (5 bases). CDR3 length: 14 residues. Trimming stripped 11 bases from V and 2 bases from J, with 15 bases between. Germline V gene data show CDR1 as LNHDA and CDR2 as SQIVND (reference sequence). The CDR3 DNA reads as TGTGCCGTCAAAATGACAGCGACTAATGAAAAACTGTTTTTT. Translation gives CAVKMTATNEKLFF. Drawing the rest from reference TRBV19 and TRBJ1-4, the complete variable domain is DGGITQSPKYLFRKEGQNVTLSCEQNLNHDAMYWYRQDPGQGLRLIYYSQIVNDFQKGDIAEGYSVSREKKESFPLTVTSAQKNPTAFYLCAVKMTATNEKLFFGSGTQLSVL.

V and J are TRBV9 and TRBJ1-2; 7 bases are a match to TRBD1. The J segment lost 8 bases and the V segment lost 0 bases, leaving 13 bases of the junction unmatched. CDR1 and CDR2 from the germline V gene are SGDLS and YYNGEE. The CDR3 runs to 16 residues. The CDR3 protein is CASSVGPRDSKAGYTF. DNA of the CDR3: TGTGCCAGCAGCGTAGGCCCCCGGGACAGCAAGGCCGGCTACACCTTC.

V is TRBV5-4 and J is TRBJ1-1; tentatively, D is TRBD1 (5 bases). Germline V CDR1 and CDR2: SGHNT, YYREEE (reference sequence). This CDR3 contains 14 residues. Trimming left V 3 bases short and J 0 bases short, with 9 bases between. CDR3 coding DNA: TGTGCCAGCAGCTCACAAGGGGTGAACACTGAAGCTTTCTTT. It is translated as CASSSQGVNTEAFF.

This chain connects TRBV27 to TRBJ1-1, with a tentative D call TRBD1 (5 bases). This CDR3 contains 14 residues. The V gene lost 3 bases and the J gene lost 0 bases, with 8 bases spanning the gap. The germline gives CDR1 MNHEY, CDR2 SMNVEV (reference sequence). The DNA for the CDR3 is TGTGCCAGCAGTTTGGGGGGGATGAACACTGAAGCTTTCTTT. It translates to CASSLGGMNTEAFF.

V is TRBV7-2 and J is TRBJ1-5; possibly TRBD1 for D (5 bases). Per germline, CDR1 SGHTA and CDR2 FQGNSA. This CDR3 comprises 16 residues. V lost 3 bases and J 1 base, leaving 13 bases between the germline ends. CDR3 in DNA: TGTGCCAGCAGCTTCCAGGGATCTTTAAGCAATCAGCCCCAGCATTTT. It specifies CASSFQGSLSNQPQHF. Full variable domain (outside the CDR3, taken from reference TRBV7-2 and TRBJ1-5): GAGVSQSPSNKVTEKGKDVELRCDPISGHTALYWYRQSLGQGLEFLIYFQGNSAPDKSGLPSDRFSAERTGGSVSTLTIQRTQQEDSAVYLCASSFQGSLSNQPQHFGDGTRLSIL.

The V gene is TRBV7-8, the J gene TRBJ2-1, with 13 bases fitting TRBD2. From germline, CDR1 is SGHVS and CDR2 FQNEAQ. V gave up 5 bases and J gave up 6 bases; unmatched junction bases: 7. The CDR3 sequence is 16 residues long. CDR3 loop: CASSPLAGGPGNEQFF. CDR3 nucleotide sequence: TGTGCCAGCAGCCCACTAGCGGGGGGGCCGGGCAATGAGCAGTTCTTC.

The chain recombines TRBV11-2 with TRBJ2-7; D unresolved. Trimming removed 5 bases from V and 4 bases from J, with 9 bases in between. This CDR3 region has 12 residues. Germline assignment: CDR1 SGHAT and CDR2 FQNNGV. The CDR3 bases are TGTGCCAGCAGCCCCCTAATGTACGAGCAGTACTTC. Protein product: CASSPLMYEQYF. Full variable domain (outside the CDR3, taken from reference TRBV11-2 and TRBJ2-7): EAGVAQSPRYKIIEKRQSVAFWCNPISGHATLYWYQQILGQGPKLLIQFQNNGVVDDSQLPKDRFSAERLKGVDSTLKIQPAKLEDSAVYLCASSPLMYEQYFGPGTRLTVT.

The rearrangement uses TRBV5-1 and TRBJ1-1; 9 bases agree with TRBD1. The CDR3 is made up of 14 amino acids. Germline CDR1 reads SGHRS; CDR2 reads YFSETQ. Trimming cost V 2 bases and J 3 bases; bases outside gene matches: 2. The CDR3 is CASSLGTGYTEAFF. CDR3 nucleotides: TGCGCCAGCAGCTTAGGGACAGGGTACACTGAAGCTTTCTTT.